A single sample is the source of the 30 T cell receptor beta chains below, sequenced in a study of blood T cell repertoires in COVID-19 (dated by TCRdb to 2020 to 2022). The library was obtained by the immunoSEQ multiplex PCR assay. This is the immuneACCESS table as TCRdb keeps it, with only in-frame sequences that have V and J called. A part of the clones is gone; compared with another copy, unresolved V genes explain less than half, and the rest is unexplained. The sample table lists 300,000 to 400,000 clones, approximately 89% of them with a count of one. The ten largest make up approximately 8.1% of the sample. Specimen: peripheral blood. These receptors were collected from a woman aged 45-59 years who had recovered from COVID-19.

The chain carries TRBV9 and TRBJ2-1; 7 bases are a match to TRBD1. From germline, CDR1 is SGDLS and CDR2 YYNGEE. V was pared by 2 bases and J by 0 bases, with 11 bases of the junction left unmatched. This CDR3 has 18 amino acids. The CDR3 DNA follows: TGTGCCAGCAGCGTGGACCTGACAGGGCCGGGCTCCTACAATGAGCAGTTCTTC. As protein: CASSVDLTGPGSYNEQFF.

The CDR3 loop reads CASSESNQRELYF. CDR3 bases: TGTGCCAGCAGTGAATCTAACCAGCGGGAGTTGTACTTC. The chain links TRBV25-1 to TRBJ2-7, with 8 bases fitting TRBD2. J gave up 12 bases and V 1 base, and 8 bases lay outside the gene matches. CDR3 length equals 13 residues. CDR1 and CDR2 from the germline V gene are MGHDK and SYGVNS.

V and J are TRBV19 and TRBJ1-1; 7 bases map to TRBD1. The ends lost 4 bases at V and 11 bases at J; junction bases unmatched: 10. Germline V gene lookup returns CDR1 LNHDA and CDR2 SQIVND (reference sequence). This CDR3 has 13 residues. DNA for the CDR3: TGTGCCAGTAGTACCAACAGGGGCCAAAGGGCTTTCTTT. Protein: CASSTNRGQRAFF.

The chain recombines TRBV28 with TRBJ2-7, with TRBD2 identical over 7 bases. Germline loops: CDR1 MDHEN, CDR2 SYDVKM. V was pared by 2 bases and J by 5 bases, with 15 bases of the junction left unmatched. The CDR3 spans 17 residues. In DNA form, the CDR3 reads TGTGCCAGCAGTTTAGCCGGTCAGAGACTAGCCCGAGACGAGCAGTACTTC. It yields the protein CASSLAGQRLARDEQYF.

This clone was seen a handful of times. The genes are TRBV27 and TRBJ1-2, with TRBD1 identical over 8 bases. This CDR3 has 14 amino acids. V was pared by 5 bases and J by 7 bases, with 9 bases of the junction left unmatched. Germline CDR1 is MNHEY and CDR2 is SMNVEV (reference sequence). The CDR3 DNA follows: TGTGCCAGCAGTCCCGGGACAGGCCTTACTGGCTACACCTTC. Translation gives CASSPGTGLTGYTF.

The rearrangement joins TRBV4-1 to TRBJ2-1; 10 bases line up with TRBD2. The CDR3 sequence is 15 residues long. Germline lookup yields CDR1 MGHRA and CDR2 YSYEKL. The V gene end was trimmed by 1 base and the J gene end by 7 bases; junction bases not matched to a gene: 4. The CDR3 sequence is CASSQAPSGSNEQFF. The DNA for the CDR3 is TGCGCCAGCAGCCAAGCGCCTAGCGGGAGTAATGAGCAGTTCTTC.

The chain links TRBV4-1 to TRBJ2-3, with D possibly matching TRBD1 (6 bases). V was pared by 4 bases and J by 3 bases, with 14 bases between. Per the germline V gene, CDR1 is MGHRA and CDR2 is YSYEKL. The CDR3 extends over 15 amino acids. The CDR3 DNA follows: TGCGCCAGCAGCCTTCGGACAGTGACTACAGATACGCAGTATTTT. Translating gives CASSLRTVTTDTQYF.

J is TRBJ2-7 and V is TRBV13; D unclear. Germline-derived CDR1 and CDR2 are PRHDT and FYEKMQ (reference sequence). This CDR3 has 12 residues. V was pared by 0 bases and J by 7 bases, with 7 bases between. CDR3 sequence reads: CASSLGNSEQYF. Here the CDR3 DNA reads TGTGCCAGCAGCTTAGGGAACTCAGAGCAGTACTTC.

V gene TRBV5-1 combines with J gene TRBJ1-3; D uncertain. The germline gives CDR1 SGHRS, CDR2 YFSETQ. Trimming stripped 0 bases from V and 0 bases from J, with 13 bases between. This CDR3 has 17 residues. CDR3 sequence: CASSLEYMARSGNTIYF. DNA of the CDR3: TGCGCCAGCAGCTTGGAGTATATGGCACGCTCTGGAAACACCATATATTTT.

V usage is TRBV6-5 and J usage is TRBJ2-3; D is unclear. Germline V gene lookup returns CDR1 MNHEY and CDR2 SVGAGI. The CDR3 covers 11 residues. The V end lost 2 bases, the J end lost 7 bases, and 4 bases lay between the germline ends. CDR3 DNA: TGTGCCAGCAGTTACGTTAATACGCAGTATTTT. Protein: CASSYVNTQYF.

This chain uses TRBV6-5 with TRBJ1-2; 9 bases agree with TRBD1. CDR3 length equals 12 residues. CDR1 is MNHEY, CDR2 SVGAGI, per germline. V lost 6 bases to trimming and J lost 4 bases; unmatched junction nucleotides: 0. DNA of the CDR3: TGTGCCAGCAGGGGACAGGGCTATGGCTACACCTTC. This encodes CASRGQGYGYTF.

This clone appeared a few times. The chain uses TRBV27 and TRBJ1-5; D uncertain. The CDR3 covers 14 residues. Trimming shortened V by 0 bases and J by 7 bases, and 10 bases separated the two germline ends. Germline V gene sequence: CDR1 MNHEY, CDR2 SMNVEV (reference sequence). The CDR3 sequence is CASSLSGGNQPQHF. For the CDR3, the DNA is TGTGCCAGCAGTTTATCGGGCGGGAACCAGCCCCAGCATTTT.

The gene calls are TRBV4-3 and TRBJ2-7, with TRBD2 matching 8 bases. The CDR3 has 15 amino acids. V gave up 3 bases and J gave up 5 bases; unmatched junction bases: 9. CDR1 is LGHNA, CDR2 YSLEER, per germline. CDR3 sequence reads: CASSQAGGAGNEQYF. For the CDR3, the DNA is TGCGCCAGCAGCCAGGCCGGGGGGGCAGGAAACGAGCAGTACTTC.

DNA for the CDR3: TGTGCCAGCAGCGTAGATCGGGGACTAGGGGGTAGCACAGATACGCAGTATTTT. It specifies CASSVDRGLGGSTDTQYF. V and J are TRBV9 and TRBJ2-3, with 8 bases identical to TRBD2. V was pared by 0 bases and J by 0 bases, with 9 bases of the junction left unmatched. The V gene's germline CDR1 is SGDLS and CDR2 YYNGEE. The CDR3 totals 18 residues.

The chain has TRBV7-2 and TRBJ2-3; 7 bases agree with TRBD2. After removal of 5 bases from V and 0 bases from J, the junction contained 8 bases not matched to a gene. The CDR3 spans 16 residues. CDR1 SGHTA and CDR2 FQGNSA come from the germline V gene. The CDR3 loop reads CASSLGLDPSTDTQYF. As DNA, the CDR3 is TGTGCCAGCAGCCTAGGACTAGACCCTAGCACAGATACGCAGTATTTT.

Only one count was recorded for this clone. The V and J genes are TRBV7-3 and TRBJ1-1; 9 bases match TRBD1. This CDR3 is built from 16 residues. The germline CDR1 and CDR2 sequences are SGHTA and FQGTGA. V gave up 5 bases and J gave up 4 bases; unmatched junction bases: 11. The CDR3 DNA is TGTGCCAGCAGCGGGAAGGGACAGGGAGGATCCACTGAAGCTTTCTTT. This gives the protein CASSGKGQGGSTEAFF.

This chain joins TRBV28 and TRBJ1-2; D remains unclear. CDR3 length: 14 amino acids. The V and J ends lost 6 bases and 3 bases respectively, with 14 bases between them. Germline V gene sequence: CDR1 MDHEN, CDR2 SYDVKM. CDR3 bases: TGTGCCAGCAGGCCAAACCTGGAGCACTATGGCTACACCTTC. As protein: CASRPNLEHYGYTF.

This chain links TRBV18 with TRBJ1-1; D perhaps matches TRBD1 (5 bases). Trimming stripped 4 bases from V and 6 bases from J, with 18 bases between. CDR3 length equals 15 residues. The germline V gene encodes CDR1 KGHSH and CDR2 LQKENI. CDR3 region: CASSLGQPVGPEAFF. In nucleotides, the CDR3 is TGTGCCAGCTCACTCGGACAACCCGTCGGCCCTGAAGCTTTCTTT.

The chain couples TRBV11-3 to TRBJ2-5, with D possibly TRBD2 on 6 matching bases. Germline CDR1 SGHNT, CDR2 YENEEA. The CDR3 has 14 amino acids. Trimming pared 5 bases from V and 4 bases from J, leaving 14 bases between. The CDR3 loop is CASSPSTSPETQYF. CDR3 bases: TGTGCCAGCAGCCCAAGCACTAGCCCAGAGACCCAGTACTTC.

The chain uses TRBV7-2 and TRBJ2-1, with 13 bases identical to TRBD2. V lost 8 bases to trimming and J lost 6 bases; unmatched junction nucleotides: 1. The germline V gene has CDR1 SGHTA and CDR2 FQGNSA. The CDR3 has 13 amino acids. The CDR3 nucleotides are TGTGCCAGCGGACTAGCGGGGGCCAATGAGCAGTTCTTC. Its protein product is CASGLAGANEQFF.

The chain has TRBV7-2 and TRBJ2-2, with D perhaps matching TRBD2 (5 bases). V lost 6 bases and J 8 bases, leaving 22 bases between the germline ends. The CDR3 runs to 16 residues. From germline, CDR1 is SGHTA and CDR2 FQGNSA. The CDR3 loop reads CASRAGRDGVSGELFF. DNA for the CDR3: TGTGCCAGCAGGGCGGGCCGAGACGGTGTTTCAGGGGAGCTGTTTTTT.

This clone was detected many times. The chain carries TRBV6-5 and TRBJ2-1; a weak D match, TRBD2 (5 bases). The CDR3 runs to 15 residues. The V and J ends lost 5 bases and 7 bases respectively, with 18 bases between them. CDR1 and CDR2 from the germline V gene are MNHEY and SVGAGI. The CDR3 DNA is TGTGCCAGCAGTCCCCCAGGAAGCCGGAGGAATGAGCAGTTCTTC. Protein: CASSPPGSRRNEQFF.

The table lists this clone with a count of one. J is TRBJ1-4 and V is TRBV19, with 8 bases fitting TRBD1. V was clipped by 5 bases and J by 8 bases; unmatched bases: 4. Germline V gene sequence: CDR1 LNHDA, CDR2 SQIVND (reference sequence). The CDR3 totals 13 residues. The CDR3 coding sequence is TGTGCCAGTAGTCCAGGGGGCGGAGAAAAACTGTTTTTT. Amino acids: CASSPGGGEKLFF.

The chain has TRBV6-6 and TRBJ2-3; perhaps TRBD2 as D (6 bases). The CDR3 spans 13 residues. Germline V gene lookup returns CDR1 MNHNY and CDR2 SVGAGI (reference sequence). Trimming cost V 0 bases and J 10 bases, with 11 bases left between them. The CDR3, as DNA: TGTGCCAGCAGTTACTCCACGGGGGATGCGCAGTATTTT. Its protein product is CASSYSTGDAQYF.

CDR3 in amino acids: CAWSPLRIEGYTF. The CDR3, as DNA: TGTGCCTGGAGTCCGTTGAGGATCGAAGGCTACACCTTC. The chain uses TRBV30 and TRBJ1-2; D is unclear. CDR3 size: 13 residues. The V gene lost 2 bases and the J gene lost 8 bases, with 15 bases spanning the gap. Germline CDR1 and CDR2: GTSNPN and SVGIG (reference sequence).

The chain carries TRBV7-3 and TRBJ2-5, with a tentative D call TRBD1 (5 bases). Trimming removed 5 bases from V and 5 bases from J, with 12 bases in between. The CDR3 sequence is 13 residues long. Germline-derived CDR1 and CDR2 are SGHTA and FQGTGA. The CDR3 spells CASSPAYRETQYF. The CDR3, as DNA: TGTGCCAGCAGCCCCGCTTACAGGGAGACCCAGTACTTC.

This sequence joins TRBV2 and TRBJ1-2, with a possible D match to TRBD1 (5 bases). V was pared by 5 bases and J by 2 bases, with 15 bases between. The CDR3 sequence is 15 residues long. Per the germline V gene, CDR1 is SNHLY and CDR2 is FYNNEI. In DNA, the CDR3 is TGTGCCAGCAGTCACCGGCAGGGCGAGAACTATGGCTACACCTTC. This translates into CASSHRQGENYGYTF.

The chain has TRBV19 and TRBJ2-2; D may be TRBD2 (6 bases). Trimming removed 1 base at V and 3 bases at J, with 6 bases between. Germline loops: CDR1 LNHDA, CDR2 SQIVND (reference sequence). CDR3 size: 14 residues. The CDR3 here is CASSIAGDTGELFF. The CDR3 nucleotides are TGTGCCAGTAGTATAGCGGGGGACACCGGGGAGCTGTTTTTT.

This chain joins TRBV5-4 and TRBJ1-4; D is perhaps TRBD1 (6 bases). The germline V and J ends were trimmed by 0 bases and 7 bases, with 10 bases remaining between them. The CDR3 is 14 amino acids. Per germline, CDR1 SGHNT and CDR2 YYREEE (reference sequence). CDR3 DNA: TGTGCCAGCAGCTTGGGGACAGCGACTGAAAAACTGTTTTTT. This codes for CASSLGTATEKLFF.

The chain couples TRBV28 to TRBJ1-2; possibly TRBD1 for D (5 bases). The CDR3 totals 12 residues. V lost 4 bases to trimming and J lost 5 bases, with 8 bases between them. Looked up from germline, CDR1 is MDHEN and CDR2 is SYDVKM. The CDR3 loop is CASSSGRYGYTF. CDR3 nucleotide sequence: TGTGCCAGCAGTTCAGGGAGGTATGGCTACACCTTC.